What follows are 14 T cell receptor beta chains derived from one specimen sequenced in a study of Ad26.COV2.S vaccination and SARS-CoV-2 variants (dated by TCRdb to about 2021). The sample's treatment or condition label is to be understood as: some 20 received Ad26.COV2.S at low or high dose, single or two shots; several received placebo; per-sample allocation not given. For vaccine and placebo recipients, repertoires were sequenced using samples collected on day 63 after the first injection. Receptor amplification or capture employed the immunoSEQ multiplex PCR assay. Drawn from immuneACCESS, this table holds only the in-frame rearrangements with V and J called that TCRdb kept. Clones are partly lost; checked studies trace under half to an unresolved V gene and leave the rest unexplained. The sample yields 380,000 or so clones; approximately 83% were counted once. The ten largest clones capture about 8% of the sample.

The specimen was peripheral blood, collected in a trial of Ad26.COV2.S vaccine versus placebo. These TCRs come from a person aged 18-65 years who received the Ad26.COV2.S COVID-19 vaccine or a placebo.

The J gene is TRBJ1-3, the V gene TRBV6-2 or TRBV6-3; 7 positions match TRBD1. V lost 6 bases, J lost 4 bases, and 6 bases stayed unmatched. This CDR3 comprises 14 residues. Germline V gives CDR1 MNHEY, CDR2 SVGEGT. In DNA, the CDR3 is TGTGCCAGCAGCCAACAGGGGACAGGAAACACCATATATTTT. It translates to CASSQQGTGNTIYF.

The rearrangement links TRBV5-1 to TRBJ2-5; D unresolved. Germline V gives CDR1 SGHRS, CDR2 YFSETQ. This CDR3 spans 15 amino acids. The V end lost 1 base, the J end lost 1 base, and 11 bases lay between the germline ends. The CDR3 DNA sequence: TGCGCCAGCAGCTTGCATCCAGGTCGCCAAGAGACCCAGTACTTC. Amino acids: CASSLHPGRQETQYF.

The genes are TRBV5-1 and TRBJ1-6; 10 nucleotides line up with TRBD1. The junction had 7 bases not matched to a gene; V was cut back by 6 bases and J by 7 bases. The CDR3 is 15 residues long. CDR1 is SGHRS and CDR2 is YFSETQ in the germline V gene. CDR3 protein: CASKGQGTENSPLHF. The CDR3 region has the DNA TGCGCCAGCAAGGGACAGGGGACGGAAAATTCACCCCTCCACTTT.

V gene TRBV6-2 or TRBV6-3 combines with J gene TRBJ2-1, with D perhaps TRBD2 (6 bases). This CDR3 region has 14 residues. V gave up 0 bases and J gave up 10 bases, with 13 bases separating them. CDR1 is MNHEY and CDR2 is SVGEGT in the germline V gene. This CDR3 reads CASSYSTGVREQFF. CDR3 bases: TGTGCCAGCAGTTACTCTACGGGGGTCCGGGAGCAGTTCTTC.

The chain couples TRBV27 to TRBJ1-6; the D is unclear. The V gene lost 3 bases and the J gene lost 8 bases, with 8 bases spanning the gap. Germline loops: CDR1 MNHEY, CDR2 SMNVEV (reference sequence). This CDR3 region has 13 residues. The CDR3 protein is CASSLAVDSPLHF. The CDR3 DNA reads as TGTGCCAGCAGTTTGGCTGTGGATTCACCCCTCCACTTT.

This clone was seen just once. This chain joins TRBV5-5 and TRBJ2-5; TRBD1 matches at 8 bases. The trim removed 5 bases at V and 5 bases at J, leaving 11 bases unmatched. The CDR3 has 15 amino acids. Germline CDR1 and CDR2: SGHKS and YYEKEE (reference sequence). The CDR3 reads CASRQKDRVAETQYF. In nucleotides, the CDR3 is TGTGCCAGCAGACAAAAGGACAGGGTAGCCGAGACCCAGTACTTC.

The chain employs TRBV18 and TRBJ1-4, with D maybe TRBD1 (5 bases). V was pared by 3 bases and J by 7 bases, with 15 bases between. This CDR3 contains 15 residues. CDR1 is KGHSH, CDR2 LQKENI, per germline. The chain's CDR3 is CASSPPGFGAEKLFF. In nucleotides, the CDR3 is TGTGCCAGCTCACCTCCAGGGTTTGGCGCTGAAAAACTGTTTTTT.

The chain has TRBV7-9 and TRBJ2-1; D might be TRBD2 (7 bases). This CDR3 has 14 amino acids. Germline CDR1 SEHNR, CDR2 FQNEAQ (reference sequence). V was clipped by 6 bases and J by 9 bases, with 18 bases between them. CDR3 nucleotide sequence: TGTGCCAGCAGGGTCTTCACAGGGAGGGCTGAGCAGTTCTTC. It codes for CASRVFTGRAEQFF.

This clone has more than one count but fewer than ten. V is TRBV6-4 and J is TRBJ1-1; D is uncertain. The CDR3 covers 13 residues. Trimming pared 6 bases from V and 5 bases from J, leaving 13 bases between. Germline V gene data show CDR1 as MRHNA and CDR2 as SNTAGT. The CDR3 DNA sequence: TGTGCCAGCAGCGTTTATCGGAGTACTGAAGCTTTCTTT. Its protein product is CASSVYRSTEAFF.

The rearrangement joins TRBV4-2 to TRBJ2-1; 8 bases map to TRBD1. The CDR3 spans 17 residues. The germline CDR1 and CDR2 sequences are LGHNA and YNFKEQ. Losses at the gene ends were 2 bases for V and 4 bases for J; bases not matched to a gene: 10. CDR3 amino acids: CASSQIGPTGAYNEQFF. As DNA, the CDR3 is TGTGCCAGCAGCCAAATAGGCCCGACAGGGGCGTACAATGAGCAGTTCTTC.

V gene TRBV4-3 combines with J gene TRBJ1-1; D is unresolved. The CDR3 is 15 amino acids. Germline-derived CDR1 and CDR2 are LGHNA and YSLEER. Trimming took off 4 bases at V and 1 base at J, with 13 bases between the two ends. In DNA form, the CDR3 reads TGCGCCAGCAGCCCGGATCTCAACGGGAACACTGAAGCTTTCTTT. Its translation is CASSPDLNGNTEAFF.

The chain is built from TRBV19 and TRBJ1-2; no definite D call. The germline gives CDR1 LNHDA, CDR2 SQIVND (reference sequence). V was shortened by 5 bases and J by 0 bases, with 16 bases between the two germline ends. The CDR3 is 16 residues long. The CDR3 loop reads CASSAPFELANYGYTF. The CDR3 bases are TGTGCCAGTAGTGCCCCCTTCGAGTTAGCTAACTATGGCTACACCTTC.

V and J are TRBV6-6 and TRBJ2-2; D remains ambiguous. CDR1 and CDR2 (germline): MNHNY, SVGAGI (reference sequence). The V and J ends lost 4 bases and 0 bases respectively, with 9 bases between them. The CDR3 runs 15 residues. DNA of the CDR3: TGTGCCAGCAGTTGGACCGCAGCGAACACCGGGGAGCTGTTTTTT. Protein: CASSWTAANTGELFF.

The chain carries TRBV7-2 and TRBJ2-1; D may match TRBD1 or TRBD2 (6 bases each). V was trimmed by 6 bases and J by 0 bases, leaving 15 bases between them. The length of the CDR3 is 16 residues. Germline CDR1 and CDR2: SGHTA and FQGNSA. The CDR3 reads CASSPTGGHSYNEQFF. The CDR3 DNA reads TGTGCCAGCAGTCCTACCGGGGGCCACTCCTACAATGAGCAGTTCTTC. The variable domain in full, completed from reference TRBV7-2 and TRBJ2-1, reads GAGVSQSPSNKVTEKGKDVELRCDPISGHTALYWYRQSLGQGLEFLIYFQGNSAPDKSGLPSDRFSAERTGGSVSTLTIQRTQQEDSAVYLCASSPTGGHSYNEQFFGPGTRLTVL.